This T cell receptor beta chain came from a study of vaccination and CD4 T cells after COVID-19. A word on this clonotype: Its specificity is unknown.

The CDR3 is made up of 13 amino acids. The germline CDR1 and CDR2 sequences are SGHTA and FQGTGA. V lost 2 bases, J lost 4 bases, and 8 bases lay in between. Treatment indicated: roughly 11-day PBMC culture with coronavirus spike peptide pools or control peptides (ViraFEST assay). Peptide pools at around 10 ug/ml stimulated under 2.5 million PBMCs per well with about 10 IU/ml IL-2. With the Oncomine TCR Beta short-read assay, DNA from cultured CD4+ T cells was sequenced. From the PCR reads, TCRdb called clonotypes with MiXCR, one entry per CDR3 protein. The sample includes about 15,000 distinct CDR3 sequences, 52% of them seen just once.

This sequence joins TRBV7-3 and TRBJ1-1; D is undetermined. This sequence was found in a human donor who had recovered from COVID-19. Source material: CD4+ T cells from blood, cultured in vitro. The CDR3 here is CASSLQFGTEAFF. Here the CDR3 DNA reads TGTGCCAGCAGCTTACAGTTCGGCACTGAAGCTTTCTTT.